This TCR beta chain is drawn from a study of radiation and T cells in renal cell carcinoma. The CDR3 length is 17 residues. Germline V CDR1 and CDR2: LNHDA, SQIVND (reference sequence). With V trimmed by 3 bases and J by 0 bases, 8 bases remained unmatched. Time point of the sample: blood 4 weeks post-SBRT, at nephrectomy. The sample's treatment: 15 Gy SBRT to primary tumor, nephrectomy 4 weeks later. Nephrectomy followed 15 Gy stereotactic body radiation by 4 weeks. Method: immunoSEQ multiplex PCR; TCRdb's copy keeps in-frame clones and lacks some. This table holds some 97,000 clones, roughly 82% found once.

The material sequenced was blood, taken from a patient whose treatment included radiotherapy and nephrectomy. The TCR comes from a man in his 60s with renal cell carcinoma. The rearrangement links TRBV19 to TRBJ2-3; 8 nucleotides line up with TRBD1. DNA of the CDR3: TGTGCCAGTAGTATGGCGACAGGGGTAACTAGCACAGATACGCAGTATTTT. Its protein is CASSMATGVTSTDTQYF.